This T cell receptor beta chain was documented in a study of blood T cell repertoires in COVID-19. Whole-study context: From the United States, Italy and Spain came samples of acute and convalescent COVID-19.

Everyone who took part was roughly 18 to 90 years old, and they came from about two dozen US areas. Authors' methods: Scientists estimated how many nucleated cells there were by amplifying reference gene primers. Libraries were prepared by immunoSEQ multiplex PCR; TCRdb keeps only in-frame clonotypes and omits some of them. For V, J and clone size, that table is used; D and trimming come from the DNA. This sample has around 360,000 clones, with less than 90% found just once. Remarks on this clone: The sample carries other DNA sequences with the same CDR3.

The CDR3 extends over 14 amino acids. Trimming cost V 6 bases and J 3 bases; bases outside gene matches: 5. Per the germline V gene, CDR1 is MNHEY and CDR2 is SMNVEV (reference sequence). The J gene is TRBJ2-7, the V gene TRBV27; TRBD1 matches at 10 bases. The TCR comes from a woman aged 25-40 years who had recovered from COVID-19. Material: PBMCs or T cells enriched from blood (not recorded which). The chain's CDR3 is CASSRRDRGYEQYF. The CDR3 DNA is TGTGCCAGCAGCCGTAGGGACAGGGGCTACGAGCAGTACTTC.